This T cell receptor (beta chain) is drawn from a study of T-cell memory formation after mild COVID-19. After 5'RACE with constant-segment primers, TCR alpha and TCR beta cDNA libraries carrying sample barcodes and UMIs were obtained. TCRdb analysed the 5' RACE reads with MiXCR anew, one entry per CDR3 protein. The sample consists of hundreds of thousands of distinct CDR3 sequences, approximately 15% of them appearing once. Study results and caveats: From day 15 to 85, contracting clones were balanced between CD4 and CD8, whereas later expanders leaned toward CD4+. There were some responding clones in pre-infection memory, which suggested that cross-reactive memory had joined. Contracting CD8+ clones were enriched in EMRA, CD4+ mainly in CM and EM.

Germline CDR1 reads SGHTA; CDR2 reads FQGTGA. V lost 5 bases and J 2 bases, leaving 14 bases between the germline ends. There are 15 residues in the CDR3. This clonotype was counted between two and nine times. Its specificity is not known. J is TRBJ2-3 and V is TRBV7-3; D remains unclear. The material sequenced was PBMCs or a T cell subset sorted from them (not recorded which). The sequence was obtained from a man younger than 35 who had mild COVID-19 (a few samples of this study predate the infection). Cell type and time point are not known. For the CDR3, the DNA is TGTGCCAGCAGCCAGAGTGGGGTTACCACAGATACGCAGTATTTT. As protein: CASSQSGVTTDTQYF.